The clone carrying this TCR beta chain was found many times. The antigen is unknown. The V and J ends lost 4 bases and 12 bases respectively, with 19 bases between them. The CDR3 is made up of 13 amino acids. PBMCs were sourced from approximately 9.3 ml fresh peripheral blood. The sample is drawn from a study of T cells in Graves' hyperthyroidism and ophthalmopathy. Study-level information: The initial diagnosis was the point when peripheral blood was collected, ahead of any treatment.

Study results and limitations: Blood also carried most thyroid clonotypes expanded above 0.001. It was a median about seven months before onset that the model predicted ophthalmopathy.

The source material, RNA transcripts, was used to amplify TCR beta CDR3 regions. TCR CDR3 underwent first-round RT-PCR with the HTBI primer set. In TCRdb, the multiplex PCR reads were re-called with MiXCR into one record per CDR3 protein. This table has some 420,000 distinct CDR3 sequences, around 13% appearing once. This receptor was taken from a woman aged 18-29 years with Graves' hyperthyroidism. The J gene is TRBJ2-7, the V gene TRBV12-3 or TRBV12-4; D tentatively fits TRBD1 or TRBD2 (7 bases each). The sample taken for sequencing was blood. CDR3 coding DNA: TGTGCCAGCAGTTCCGGGGGGACAGCGAGCCTGTACTTC. Its translation: CASSSGGTASLYF.